These 20 T cell receptor beta chains share one sample of origin, sequenced in a study of siplizumab effects on memory and regulatory T cells. The data were produced by immunoSEQ multiplex PCR, yet TCRdb's version contains in-frame clones alone and is incomplete. The table shows approximately 100,000 clones, with around 90% occurring only once. The sequenced material came from non-Treg CD4+ T cells sorted from blood. The origin of the receptors is a human donor in good health.

The DNA of the CDR3 is TGTGCCATCAGTGGACAGGGCTTATCTGAAGCTTTCTTT. This gives the protein CAISGQGLSEAFF. The V call is TRBV10-3, the J call TRBJ1-1; 7 bases are a match to TRBD1. J gave up 6 bases and V 4 bases, and 5 bases lay outside the gene matches. Germline values: CDR1 ENHRY, CDR2 SYGVKD. The length of the CDR3 is 13 residues.

The V and J genes are TRBV7-3 and TRBJ2-5; tentatively, D is TRBD2 (5 bases). Germline CDR1 reads SGHTA; CDR2 reads FQGTGA. V was clipped by 6 bases and J by 5 bases, with 16 bases between them. This CDR3 region has 14 residues. The CDR3 sequence is CASSPSSQGETQYF. CDR3 nucleotide sequence: TGTGCCAGCAGTCCTAGCAGCCAAGGGGAGACCCAGTACTTC.

The V gene is TRBV5-1, the J gene TRBJ2-7; no reliable D call. Trimming took 0 bases from V and 6 from J, leaving 16 bases between them. The CDR3 has 15 amino acids. Germline loops: CDR1 SGHRS, CDR2 YFSETQ. The CDR3 is CASSLAGPAAGEQYF. CDR3 DNA sequence: TGCGCCAGCAGCTTGGCTGGGCCAGCCGCCGGCGAGCAGTACTTC.

The chain has TRBV18 and TRBJ2-7; tentative D call: TRBD1 (6 bases). V lost 2 bases, J lost 0 bases, and 11 bases lay in between. Per the germline V gene, CDR1 is KGHSH and CDR2 is LQKENI. This CDR3 spans 15 amino acids. The CDR3 region has the DNA TGTGCCAGCTCACCATTCGGGACATACTCCTACGAGCAGTACTTC. This gives the protein CASSPFGTYSYEQYF.

The rearrangement links TRBV5-5 to TRBJ1-2; D ambiguous. This CDR3 contains 14 residues. From germline, CDR1 is SGHKS and CDR2 YYEKEE (reference sequence). The ends were cut back, 1 base at V and 3 bases at J, with 10 bases in the middle. The DNA of the CDR3 is TGTGCCAGCAGCTTGTCTGGCGCGTACTATGGCTACACCTTC. The encoded protein is CASSLSGAYYGYTF.

The chain employs TRBV7-2 and TRBJ2-7; tentatively, D is TRBD2 (6 bases). Germline V lookup: CDR1 SGHTA, CDR2 FQGNSA. The CDR3 covers 15 residues. Trimming shortened V by 1 base and J by 3 bases, and 13 bases separated the two germline ends. CDR3 in amino acids: CASSLVPGAYYEQYF. The DNA for the CDR3 is TGTGCCAGCAGCTTAGTTCCGGGAGCTTACTACGAGCAGTACTTC.

The chain uses TRBV7-3 and TRBJ1-2; D is uncertain. V dropped 5 bases and J dropped 6 bases, with 13 bases sitting between them. The CDR3 contains 13 residues. Germline values: CDR1 SGHTA, CDR2 FQGTGA. The CDR3 is CASSKGVGDGYTF. The CDR3 region has the DNA TGTGCCAGCAGCAAAGGTGTGGGTGATGGCTACACCTTC. Full variable domain (remainder filled in from reference TRBV7-3 and TRBJ1-2): GAGVSQTPSNKVTEKGKYVELRCDPISGHTALYWYRQSLGQGPEFLIYFQGTGAADDSGLPNDRFFAVRPEGSVSTLKIQRTERGDSAVYLCASSKGVGDGYTFGSGTRLTVV.

V usage is TRBV18 and J usage is TRBJ1-2; D is unclear. The V end lost 2 bases, the J end lost 8 bases, and 15 bases lay between the germline ends. The CDR3 loop spans 14 amino acids. Germline V gives CDR1 KGHSH, CDR2 LQKENI. CDR3 sequence (DNA): TGTGCCAGCTCACCAACGTCTACAAGAGGGGGCTACACCTTC. Encoded protein: CASSPTSTRGGYTF. Supplemented by reference TRBV18 and TRBJ1-2, the full variable domain reads NAGVMQNPRHLVRRRGQEARLRCSPMKGHSHVYWYRQLPEEGLKFMVYLQKENIIDESGMPKERFSAEFPKEGPSILRIQQVVRGDSAAYFCASSPTSTRGGYTFGSGTRLTVV.

The rearrangement uses TRBV9 and TRBJ2-3; 7 positions match TRBD2. Losses at the gene ends were 0 bases for V and 6 bases for J; bases not matched to a gene: 10. Germline CDR1 reads SGDLS; CDR2 reads YYNGEE. This CDR3 contains 16 residues. CDR3 region: CASSVEGGRTWDTQYF. CDR3 in DNA: TGTGCCAGCAGCGTAGAGGGAGGGCGGACCTGGGATACGCAGTATTTT.

The J gene is TRBJ2-2, the V gene TRBV7-2; 14 nucleotides agree with TRBD2. Losses at the gene ends were 4 bases for V and 1 base for J; bases not matched to a gene: 5. Germline V gene lookup returns CDR1 SGHTA and CDR2 FQGNSA. This CDR3 has 18 amino acids. The CDR3: CASSSRLAGGGNTGELFF. The CDR3 nucleotides are TGTGCCAGCAGCTCCCGACTAGCGGGAGGGGGGAACACCGGGGAGCTGTTTTTT.

This chain links TRBV4-1 with TRBJ2-3; D tentatively reads TRBD1 or TRBD2 (5 bases each). The CDR3 loop spans 14 amino acids. Germline CDR1 reads MGHRA; CDR2 reads YSYEKL. V was shortened by 7 bases and J by 0 bases, with 11 bases between the two germline ends. The CDR3 loop reads CASIDGASTDTQYF. For the CDR3, the DNA is TGCGCCAGCATAGACGGGGCTAGCACAGATACGCAGTATTTT.

The chain combines TRBV25-1 with TRBJ2-2; perhaps TRBD1 as D (6 bases). The CDR3 is made up of 15 amino acids. CDR1 and CDR2 (germline): MGHDK, SYGVNS. The germline V and J ends were trimmed by 4 bases and 4 bases, with 13 bases remaining between them. Here the CDR3 reads CASSGFDRSTGELFF. The CDR3 DNA reads TGTGCCAGCAGTGGCTTCGACAGGAGCACCGGGGAGCTGTTTTTT.

The chain has TRBV19 and TRBJ2-5; D possibly corresponds to TRBD2 (5 bases). This CDR3 has 11 residues. Between the trimmed V and J ends, which lost 5 bases and 8 bases, there was a span of 9 bases. Per germline, CDR1 LNHDA and CDR2 SQIVND (reference sequence). CDR3 in amino acids: CASSSGLTQYF. CDR3 coding DNA: TGTGCCAGTAGTTCCGGACTTACCCAGTACTTC.

The chain combines TRBV4-3 with TRBJ2-1; D is perhaps TRBD2 (5 bases). Germline CDR1 and CDR2: LGHNA and YSLEER. The CDR3 consists of 13 residues. Trimming left V 2 bases short and J 9 bases short, with 11 bases between. The CDR3 DNA follows: TGCGCCAGCAGCCAACTTCGGGCGGGTGAGCAGTTCTTC. Its protein is CASSQLRAGEQFF.

The chain joins TRBV12-5 to TRBJ1-3; D not resolved. The V gene lost 6 bases and the J gene lost 2 bases, with 11 bases spanning the gap. Germline values: CDR1 LGHNT, CDR2 FRNRAP. The CDR3 length is 14 residues. The CDR3 here is CASGQVAAGNTIYF. DNA for the CDR3: TGTGCTAGTGGCCAAGTGGCGGCTGGAAACACCATATATTTT.

The rearrangement links TRBV14 to TRBJ2-1, with 10 bases fitting TRBD1. Germline V gene data show CDR1 as SGHDN and CDR2 as FVKESK. The ends lost 3 bases at V and 5 bases at J; junction bases unmatched: 7. This CDR3 region has 16 residues. The CDR3 DNA sequence: TGTGCCAGCAGCCAGAACCGGGACAGGGGTGACAATGAGCAGTTCTTC. Its protein is CASSQNRDRGDNEQFF.

The V call is TRBV5-6, the J call TRBJ2-1; TRBD2 matches 7 bases. Germline V CDR1 and CDR2: SGHDT, YYEEEE. The CDR3 length is 15 residues. The V and J ends lost 0 bases and 9 bases, in that order; junction bases with no gene match: 9. The CDR3 region has the DNA TGTGCCAGCAGCTTGGCCCTAGCGGAGGCCAGTGAGCAGTTCTTC. It specifies CASSLALAEASEQFF.

The table lists this clone with a count of one. The chain employs TRBV7-9 and TRBJ2-3; no clear D gene. V was cut by 4 bases and J by 5 bases, with 16 bases left in between. Per the germline V gene, CDR1 is SEHNR and CDR2 is FQNEAQ (reference sequence). CDR3 size: 15 residues. CDR3 sequence (DNA): TGTGCCAGCAGCTCCACGACCGGTGTCGGAGATACGCAGTATTTT. It specifies CASSSTTGVGDTQYF. Variable domain in full (rest from reference TRBV7-9 and TRBJ2-3): DTGVSQNPRHKITKRGQNVTFRCDPISEHNRLYWYRQTLGQGPEFLTYFQNEAQLEKSRLLSDRFSAERPKGSFSTLEIQRTEQGDSAMYLCASSSTTGVGDTQYFGPGTRLTVL.

The J gene is TRBJ1-2, the V gene TRBV7-3; a possible D gene is TRBD1 (6 bases). V was shortened by 4 bases and J by 3 bases, with 12 bases between the two germline ends. Germline-derived CDR1 and CDR2 are SGHTA and FQGTGA. This CDR3 has 14 amino acids. The CDR3 is CASSCHRVYYGYTF. CDR3 DNA sequence: TGTGCCAGCAGCTGCCACAGGGTCTACTATGGCTACACCTTC. Filled out from reference TRBV7-3 and TRBJ1-2, the complete variable domain reads GAGVSQTPSNKVTEKGKYVELRCDPISGHTALYWYRQSLGQGPEFLIYFQGTGAADDSGLPNDRFFAVRPEGSVSTLKIQRTERGDSAVYLCASSCHRVYYGYTFGSGTRLTVV.

The genes are TRBV4-2 and TRBJ2-2; D might be TRBD1 (6 bases). CDR1 is LGHNA and CDR2 is YNFKEQ in the germline V gene. The CDR3 has 16 residues. Trimming left V 1 base short and J 2 bases short, with 11 bases between. CDR3 amino acids: CASSQVQGSNTGELFF. CDR3 sequence (DNA): TGTGCCAGCAGCCAAGTACAGGGCAGTAACACCGGGGAGCTGTTTTTT.